This T cell receptor beta chain was obtained from a study of cytomegalovirus exposure and HLA in healthy donors. Notes on the study in general: TCR beta V- and J-gene trimming, according to a later analysis, was linked to a missense DCLRE1C variant.

Both 60 Vbeta primers and 13 Jbeta primers went into the PCR. In the original workflow: Among the unique TCR beta chains that a later analysis counted, around 82 million in all, about 12 million were shared. Clones were sequenced by immunoSEQ multiplex PCR, and TCRdb holds only the in-frame ones, with some missing. For V, J and clone size, that table is used; D and trimming come from the DNA. The sample yields roughly 100,000 clones, under 85% seen once. As for this clone: Its antigen is as yet unknown.

Input material: PBMCs. The TCR sequence derives from a man aged 25 to 45 in good health and CMV-seronegative.

Written as DNA, the CDR3 is TGTGCCAGCGGCGGGACTAGCCAAAGACACTCAGATACGCAGTATTTT. Protein product: CASGGTSQRHSDTQYF. The chain has TRBV27 and TRBJ2-3; 9 positions agree with TRBD2. The germline V gene encodes CDR1 MNHEY and CDR2 SMNVEV (reference sequence). The CDR3 consists of 16 residues. V dropped 8 bases and J dropped 4; count of bases not matched to a gene: 13.